This entry lists 14 T cell receptor beta chains sequenced from one sample in a study of CD8 T cells in ankylosing spondylitis (dated by TCRdb to about 2017). Receptor amplification or capture employed 5' RACE. The run used an Illumina HiSeq 2500. TCRdb cleaned the public reads at Q25 with fastp, built clones with MiXCR and kept in-frame beta chains. Identical CDR3 proteins give one entry, which carries the most common genes and DNA. Recorded for this sample are over 150,000 distinct CDR3 sequences; 13% of them occurred a single time. The ten biggest clones cover 16% of the sample. Sequencing used blood, either unsorted or a sorted T cell fraction (not recorded which). These receptors all stem from a male donor with ankylosing spondylitis or in good health (not recorded which).

This clonotype was counted many times. The rearrangement uses TRBV7-8 and TRBJ2-1; D remains ambiguous. The germline CDR1 and CDR2 sequences are SGHVS and FQNEAQ. This CDR3 is built from 17 residues. Trimming pared 5 bases from V and 0 bases from J, leaving 17 bases between. CDR3 in amino acids: CASSPRSARTSYNEQFF. The CDR3 DNA sequence: TGTGCCAGCAGCCCACGTTCCGCCCGTACCTCCTACAATGAGCAGTTCTTC.

This rearrangement joins TRBV9 to TRBJ1-2, with 8 bases fitting TRBD1. CDR3 length: 12 amino acids. Germline V gives CDR1 SGDLS, CDR2 YYNGEE. The V and J ends lost 4 bases and 8 bases, in that order; junction bases with no gene match: 4. The CDR3 DNA follows: TGTGCCAGCAGCCCCGGACAGGGAGGCTACACCTTC. Its protein product is CASSPGQGGYTF.

J is TRBJ1-2 and V is TRBV12-3 or TRBV12-4; 9 bases agree with TRBD1. V trimming: 4 bases; J trimming: 8 bases; junction bases outside the gene matches: 5. This CDR3 has 13 amino acids. Written as DNA, the CDR3 is TGTGCCAGCAGTTATGGGACAGGGAACGGCTACACCTTC. It codes for CASSYGTGNGYTF.

The genes are TRBV3-1 and TRBJ1-1, with D perhaps TRBD1 (5 bases). Germline V CDR1 and CDR2: LGHDT, YNNKEL (reference sequence). The CDR3 runs 16 residues. Trimming left V 4 bases short and J 0 bases short, with 15 bases between. CDR3 in amino acids: CASSPGWGIMNTEAFF. CDR3 nucleotides: TGTGCCAGCAGCCCTGGGTGGGGGATTATGAACACTGAAGCTTTCTTT.

The J gene is TRBJ2-2, the V gene TRBV7-6; D tentatively reads TRBD1 or TRBD2 (5 bases each). Looked up from germline, CDR1 is SGHVS and CDR2 is FNYEAQ. This CDR3 is 14 amino acids long. V lost 0 bases and J lost 6, with 8 bases in between. CDR3 region: CASSLARGPGELFF. In nucleotides, the CDR3 is TGTGCCAGCAGCTTAGCAAGGGGACCCGGGGAGCTGTTTTTT.

This clonotype was seen a handful of times. The J gene is TRBJ2-1, the V gene TRBV12-3 or TRBV12-4; 8 positions agree with TRBD2. Unmatched junction bases numbered 5, after V lost 11 bases and J lost 2 bases. CDR3 length: 13 residues. Here the CDR3 reads CAVTGGAYNEQFF. The CDR3 bases are TGTGCCGTTACCGGGGGGGCCTACAATGAGCAGTTCTTC.

This clonotype has just a few counts. The chain combines TRBV6-2 or TRBV6-3 with TRBJ2-3; 13 nucleotides match TRBD2. Germline V gene data show CDR1 as MNHEY and CDR2 as SVGEGT. V gave up 2 bases and J gave up 3 bases; unmatched junction bases: 5. CDR3 size: 17 residues. CDR3 sequence reads: CASSYPTSGGLTDTQYF. The CDR3 nucleotides are TGTGCCAGCAGTTACCCGACTAGCGGGGGGCTTACAGATACGCAGTATTTT.

This clonotype was detected only a few times. The chain is built from TRBV2 and TRBJ2-2; D is perhaps TRBD2 (6 bases). V was cut by 3 bases and J by 1 base, with 15 bases left in between. The germline V gene has CDR1 SNHLY and CDR2 FYNNEI. The CDR3 has 17 residues. The DNA for the CDR3 is TGTGCCAGCAGTGATTCTTGGAGGGGCGAGAACACCGGGGAGCTGTTTTTT. It is translated as CASSDSWRGENTGELFF.

The chain's CDR3 is CASTSSGVPYNEQFF. The CDR3 DNA reads as TGTGCCAGCACCAGCAGCGGGGTTCCCTACAATGAGCAGTTCTTC. The V call is TRBV6-1, the J call TRBJ2-1; 7 bases agree with TRBD2. Germline CDR1 reads MNHNS; CDR2 reads SASEGT. The CDR3 spans 15 residues. The J segment lost 2 bases and the V segment lost 7 bases, leaving 8 bases of the junction unmatched.

This clonotype occurred a few times. The chain links TRBV4-1 to TRBJ2-4; TRBD1 might be the D (6 bases). The CDR3 totals 15 residues. V lost 4 bases, J lost 6 bases, and 16 bases lay in between. The germline gives CDR1 MGHRA, CDR2 YSYEKL. The CDR3 sequence: CASSLGNRAGNIQYF. The CDR3 DNA reads TGCGCCAGCAGCCTGGGCAACAGGGCCGGAAACATTCAGTACTTC.

V is TRBV7-9 and J is TRBJ1-2; possible D gene TRBD1, 5 bases. The CDR3 is made up of 14 amino acids. Trimming pared 1 base from V and 4 bases from J, leaving 10 bases between. Germline V CDR1 and CDR2: SEHNR, FQNEAQ (reference sequence). CDR3 protein: CASSLGGPLYGYTF. CDR3 DNA: TGTGCCAGCAGCTTAGGGGGACCGCTCTATGGCTACACCTTC.

The chain has TRBV6-2 or TRBV6-3 and TRBJ2-5, with D perhaps TRBD1 or TRBD2 (6 bases each). Germline-derived CDR1 and CDR2 are MNHEY and SVGEGT. Trimming stripped 2 bases from V and 9 bases from J, with 19 bases between. The CDR3 runs 15 residues. The CDR3 region is CASSYDYRAGISQYF. The CDR3 nucleotides read TGTGCCAGCAGTTACGACTACAGGGCGGGAATTTCCCAGTACTTC.

This clonotype was counted ten times or more. J is TRBJ2-1 and V is TRBV6-1; 10 bases line up with TRBD2. The V and J ends lost 2 bases and 5 bases, in that order; junction bases with no gene match: 3. Germline-derived CDR1 and CDR2 are MNHNS and SASEGT. This CDR3 region has 15 residues. CDR3 DNA: TGTGCCAGCAGTGAACTAGCGGGGGTCGACAATGAGCAGTTCTTC. This translates into CASSELAGVDNEQFF.

This clonotype has more than one count but fewer than ten. The V gene is TRBV20-1, the J gene TRBJ2-5; D is possibly TRBD2 (5 bases). Germline assignment: CDR1 DFQATT and CDR2 SNEGSKA (reference sequence). The CDR3 spans 17 residues. V was trimmed by 0 bases and J by 2 bases, leaving 19 bases between them. The DNA of the CDR3 is TGCAGTGCTAGAGAGGTCCCTGGACTGAGAGAGCAAGAGACCCAGTACTTC. Its protein product is CSAREVPGLREQETQYF.